The 26 T cell receptor beta chains below were found in one sample sequenced in a study of human T cells and chemical hapten exposure (dated by TCRdb to about 2021). Library prep was done by RACE. TCRdb records NextSeq 500 as the sequencer. Using fastp trimming at Q25 and MiXCR clonotype assembly, TCRdb reanalyzed the public sequencing data and kept in-frame beta chains. Every distinct CDR3 protein forms one entry, paired with its most common genes and DNA. This sample is represented by 57,000 or so distinct CDR3 sequences; about 11% of them were singletons. Of the sample, roughly 4.3% falls within the top ten clones. The time point tag for this specimen amounts to: pre-sensitization, week 0. The sample's treatment or condition label, in plain terms: therapeutic diphenylcyclopropenone sensitization with weekly scalp DPC. The sequencing used whole blood, collected in connection with sensitization to the hapten diphenylcyclopropenone (DPC). The receptors were gathered from a woman aged 40 to 50 with alopecia areata. Some clones in this sample may be carry-over from other donors' samples.

The chain links TRBV30 to TRBJ2-1; no clear D gene. The CDR3 spans 13 residues. The V gene's germline CDR1 is GTSNPN and CDR2 SVGIG (reference sequence). The V and J ends lost 2 bases and 5 bases respectively, with 10 bases between them. The CDR3 DNA reads TGTGCCTGGAGTAACCGCCGGGACAATGAGCAGTTCTTC. Encoded protein: CAWSNRRDNEQFF.

At least ten counts were recorded for this clonotype. The chain is built from TRBV7-6 and TRBJ2-1; maybe TRBD2 (5 bases). V was trimmed by 4 bases and J by 10 bases, leaving 14 bases between them. The CDR3 covers 13 residues. Germline values: CDR1 SGHVS, CDR2 FNYEAQ. The CDR3 sequence is CASSSGDYPEQFF. In DNA form, the CDR3 reads TGTGCCAGCAGCTCCGGCGACTACCCCGAGCAGTTCTTC.

This clonotype appeared a few times. The chain is built from TRBV10-3 and TRBJ1-5; tentative D call: TRBD1 (6 bases). Germline loops: CDR1 ENHRY, CDR2 SYGVKD. This CDR3 contains 15 residues. V lost 3 bases and J 4 bases, leaving 13 bases between the germline ends. CDR3 DNA sequence: TGTGCCATCAGTGAACTCGGACAGAATAATCAGCCCCAGCATTTT. Its translation is CAISELGQNNQPQHF.

At least ten counts were recorded for this clonotype. The chain joins TRBV6-5 to TRBJ2-3; D perhaps matches TRBD1 (5 bases). Germline CDR1 is MNHEY and CDR2 is SVGAGI. V was cut by 7 bases and J by 0 bases, with 11 bases left in between. The CDR3 runs 14 residues. The CDR3 reads CASTYSGSTDTQYF. DNA for the CDR3: TGTGCCAGCACCTACTCAGGGAGCACAGATACGCAGTATTTT.

This clonotype appeared a few times. The chain has TRBV5-1 and TRBJ2-1; D unclear. Germline assignment: CDR1 SGHRS and CDR2 YFSETQ. The CDR3 consists of 15 residues. Trimming took off 1 base at V and 7 bases at J, with 15 bases between the two ends. The CDR3 nucleotides are TGCGCCAGCAGCTTGCCCCGGACGGAGCAGAATGAGCAGTTCTTC. Protein: CASSLPRTEQNEQFF.

This clonotype was counted only a few times. The chain recombines TRBV29-1 with TRBJ1-1; D unclear. The CDR3 sequence is 14 residues long. Per germline, CDR1 SQVTM and CDR2 ANQGSEA. Between the trimmed V and J ends, which lost 6 bases and 5 bases, there was a span of 19 bases. CDR3 residues: CSVAWTPRVTEAFF. The CDR3 DNA follows: TGCAGCGTAGCCTGGACGCCGCGGGTTACTGAAGCTTTCTTT.

The table lists this clonotype with many counts. The chain recombines TRBV20-1 with TRBJ2-3; TRBD2 matches at 7 bases. Unmatched junction bases numbered 6, after V lost 0 bases and J lost 3 bases. This CDR3 has 15 amino acids. CDR1 DFQATT and CDR2 SNEGSKA come from the germline V gene (reference sequence). The CDR3 loop reads CSARDLVGGTDTQYF. In nucleotides, the CDR3 is TGCAGTGCTAGAGATCTCGTCGGGGGGACAGATACGCAGTATTTT.

This clonotype was picked up many times. The chain combines TRBV7-3 with TRBJ1-2, with TRBD1 identical over 7 bases. The CDR3 length is 17 residues. V lost 5 bases to trimming and J lost 0 bases; unmatched junction nucleotides: 12. Germline-derived CDR1 and CDR2 are SGHTA and FQGTGA. In DNA form, the CDR3 reads TGTGCCAGCAGCCTACTACTCAATGACAGGGCTAACTATGGCTACACCTTC. Translating it yields CASSLLLNDRANYGYTF.

At least ten counts were recorded for this clonotype. The chain recombines TRBV28 with TRBJ2-7; 9 bases match TRBD1. V was pared by 5 bases and J by 6 bases, with 8 bases of the junction left unmatched. Germline CDR1 is MDHEN and CDR2 is SYDVKM. The CDR3 contains 14 residues. The CDR3 DNA reads as TGTGCCAGCAGTCCCCGTTGGGGACAGGGCGAGCAGTACTTC. It yields the protein CASSPRWGQGEQYF.

This clonotype has a count of ten or more. CDR3: CASSSRTGGWNTEAFF. The CDR3 DNA reads TGTGCCAGCAGTTCCCGAACAGGGGGCTGGAACACTGAAGCTTTCTTT. The chain couples TRBV2 to TRBJ1-1, with 9 bases fitting TRBD1. Germline assignment: CDR1 SNHLY and CDR2 FYNNEI. This CDR3 comprises 16 residues. Unmatched junction bases numbered 8, after V lost 5 bases and J lost 1 base.

This clonotype was seen repeatedly, ten times or more. The chain carries TRBV9 and TRBJ2-7; 11 bases map to TRBD2. The J segment lost 6 bases and the V segment lost 0 bases, leaving 11 bases of the junction unmatched. The CDR3 contains 17 residues. Germline V gene data show CDR1 as SGDLS and CDR2 as YYNGEE. CDR3 in amino acids: CASSVGSGRAGSVEQYF. CDR3 DNA: TGTGCCAGCAGCGTAGGTAGCGGGAGGGCCGGATCAGTCGAGCAGTACTTC.

This clonotype was detected many times. The rearrangement joins TRBV30 to TRBJ1-4; D perhaps matches TRBD1 (6 bases). Trimming removed 2 bases at V and 8 bases at J, with 18 bases between. This CDR3 contains 15 residues. Per the germline V gene, CDR1 is GTSNPN and CDR2 is SVGIG (reference sequence). CDR3 DNA sequence: TGTGCCTGGAGTTCAGCAACAGGGCGCGCGGAAAAACTGTTTTTT. Translated, it gives CAWSSATGRAEKLFF.

The chain has TRBV9 and TRBJ1-6, with D unresolved. The CDR3 totals 12 residues. The germline V gene encodes CDR1 SGDLS and CDR2 YYNGEE. Trimming left V 2 bases short and J 11 bases short, with 8 bases between. The CDR3 loop is CASSVSGTPLHF. The CDR3 DNA sequence: TGTGCCAGCAGCGTCTCCGGTACACCCCTCCACTTT.

The gene calls are TRBV7-2 and TRBJ1-6; 7 bases agree with TRBD1. The V gene's germline CDR1 is SGHTA and CDR2 FQGNSA. The CDR3 consists of 20 residues. V lost 2 bases to trimming and J lost 0 bases; unmatched junction nucleotides: 13. The CDR3 spells CASSLRQGQGSSSYNSPLHF. The DNA for the CDR3 is TGTGCCAGCAGCTTAAGACAGGGTCAGGGCTCGAGCTCCTATAATTCACCCCTCCACTTT.

This clonotype has just a few counts. The chain links TRBV29-1 to TRBJ2-1, with D unresolved. In germline, CDR1 is SQVTM, CDR2 ANQGSEA. The V gene lost 0 bases and the J gene lost 0 bases, with 12 bases spanning the gap. The CDR3 extends over 16 amino acids. CDR3 residues: CSVEDPTASSYNEQFF. Here the CDR3 DNA reads TGCAGCGTTGAAGATCCCACGGCTAGCTCCTACAATGAGCAGTTCTTC.

This clonotype appeared a few times. V is TRBV7-2 and J is TRBJ2-1, with D unresolved. Per germline, CDR1 SGHTA and CDR2 FQGNSA. The ends were cut back, 5 bases at V and 4 bases at J, with 9 bases in the middle. The CDR3 totals 13 residues. The CDR3, as DNA: TGTGCCAGCAGCCACGGATCATACAATGAGCAGTTCTTC. It translates to CASSHGSYNEQFF.

The table lists this clonotype with many counts. This chain connects TRBV20-1 to TRBJ2-5, with TRBD1 matching over 8 bases. V lost 3 bases, J lost 5 bases, and 11 bases stayed unmatched. The CDR3 loop spans 15 amino acids. Germline lookup yields CDR1 DFQATT and CDR2 SNEGSKA (reference sequence). Here the CDR3 DNA reads TGCAGTGCTAGCACAGGGGGATTATCCCAGGAGACCCAGTACTTC. As protein: CSASTGGLSQETQYF.

This clonotype was counted ten times or more. The rearrangement links TRBV28 to TRBJ1-1, with D unclear. V was pared by 8 bases and J by 1 base, with 14 bases between. Germline-derived CDR1 and CDR2 are MDHEN and SYDVKM. This CDR3 has 14 amino acids. Here the CDR3 reads CASVTAVGNTEAFF. The CDR3 DNA sequence: TGTGCCAGCGTAACAGCAGTAGGGAACACTGAAGCTTTCTTT.

This clonotype was seen many times. The gene calls are TRBV20-1 and TRBJ1-5; maybe TRBD1 (6 bases). Germline CDR1 reads DFQATT; CDR2 reads SNEGSKA (reference sequence). V lost 1 base and J 6 bases, leaving 19 bases between the germline ends. The length of the CDR3 is 16 residues. The CDR3 DNA follows: TGCAGTGCTAGAGTTCAGTCGGGGGCGGCGGGTCAGCCCCAGCATTTT. Its translation is CSARVQSGAAGQPQHF.

J is TRBJ2-3 and V is TRBV19; D remains ambiguous. This CDR3 is 15 amino acids long. Trimming left V 6 bases short and J 0 bases short, with 13 bases between. CDR1 is LNHDA, CDR2 SQIVND, per germline (reference sequence). CDR3 residues: CASRPGATSTDTQYF. The CDR3 DNA follows: TGTGCCAGTAGACCAGGAGCTACTAGCACAGATACGCAGTATTTT.

This clonotype has only a few counts. This chain connects TRBV7-2 to TRBJ1-2, with 11 bases that match TRBD1. Germline CDR1 SGHTA, CDR2 FQGNSA. The CDR3 sequence is 15 residues long. V shed 4 bases and J 5 bases; nucleotides not matched to a gene: 6. The CDR3 reads CASSSSGQGAYGYTF. In DNA form, the CDR3 reads TGTGCCAGCAGCTCTTCCGGACAGGGGGCATATGGCTACACCTTC.

A remark on this clonotype: At one of its ends the junction is not consistent with the germline gene, which may arise from a read error. The V and J genes are TRBV9 and TRBJ1-1; 10 nucleotides line up with TRBD1. The CDR3 loop spans 15 amino acids. Germline lookup yields CDR1 SGDLS and CDR2 YYNGEE. CDR3 sequence reads: CASSQTGTGVTEAFF. The CDR3 DNA reads TGTGCCAGCAGCCAGACCGGGACAGGGGTCACTGAAGCCTTCTTT.

There are many counts of this clonotype. Here the CDR3 reads CSAEPIRGNTEAFF. As DNA, the CDR3 is TGCAGTGCTGAACCGATCAGGGGGAACACTGAAGCTTTCTTT. The chain employs TRBV20-1 and TRBJ1-1; D possibly corresponds to TRBD1 (6 bases). The CDR3 is 14 amino acids. Germline V CDR1 and CDR2: DFQATT, SNEGSKA (reference sequence). With 5 bases removed from V and 1 base from J, the gap between germline ends came to 14 bases.

In this sample, this clonotype turned up once. A much larger clone is a single base away; this may be a read error. The chain couples TRBV28 to TRBJ1-5; tentatively, D is TRBD1 (5 bases). V was shortened by 6 bases and J by 9 bases, with 21 bases between the two germline ends. There are 15 residues in the CDR3. Germline CDR1 and CDR2: MDHEN and SYDVKM. The CDR3 DNA reads as TGTGCCAGCAGCTTTGCTACAAGGGGCCGAAGGCCCCAGCATTTT. Protein sequence: CASSFATRGRRPQHF.

This clonotype was counted between two and nine times. This rearrangement joins TRBV20-1 to TRBJ2-3; D may be TRBD1 or TRBD2 (5 bases each). This CDR3 comprises 16 residues. CDR1 DFQATT and CDR2 SNEGSKA come from the germline V gene (reference sequence). Trimming left V 0 bases short and J 2 bases short, with 15 bases between. Written as DNA, the CDR3 is TGCAGTGCTAGAGATAGGGACGGCGGGTACACAGATACGCAGTATTTT. It encodes CSARDRDGGYTDTQYF.

This clonotype was detected many times. This sequence joins TRBV6-5 and TRBJ2-2; D not resolved. This CDR3 has 14 residues. V was cut by 5 bases and J by 6 bases, with 13 bases left in between. The germline V gene has CDR1 MNHEY and CDR2 SVGAGI. For the CDR3, the DNA is TGTGCCAGCAGTATGGGCCAGTGGGCCGGGGAGCTGTTTTTT. It is translated as CASSMGQWAGELFF.